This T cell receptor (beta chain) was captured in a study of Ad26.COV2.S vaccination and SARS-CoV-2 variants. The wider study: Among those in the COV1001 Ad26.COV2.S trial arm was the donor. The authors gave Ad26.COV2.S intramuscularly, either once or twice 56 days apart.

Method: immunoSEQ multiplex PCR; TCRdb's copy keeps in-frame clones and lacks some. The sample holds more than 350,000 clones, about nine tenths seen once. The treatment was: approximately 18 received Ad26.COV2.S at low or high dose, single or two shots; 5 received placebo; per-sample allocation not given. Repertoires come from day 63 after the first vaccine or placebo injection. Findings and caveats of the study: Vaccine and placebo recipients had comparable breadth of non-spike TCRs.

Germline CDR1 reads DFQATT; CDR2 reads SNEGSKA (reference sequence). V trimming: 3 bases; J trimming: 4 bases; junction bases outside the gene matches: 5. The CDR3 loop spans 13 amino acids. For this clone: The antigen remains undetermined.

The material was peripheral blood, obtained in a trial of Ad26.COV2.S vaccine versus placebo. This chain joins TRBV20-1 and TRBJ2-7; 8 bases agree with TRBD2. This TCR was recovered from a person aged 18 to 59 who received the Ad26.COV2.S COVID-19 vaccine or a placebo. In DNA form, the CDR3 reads TGCAGTGCTAGTTCCAGCGGGAGTTACGAGCAGTACTTC. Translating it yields CSASSSGSYEQYF.